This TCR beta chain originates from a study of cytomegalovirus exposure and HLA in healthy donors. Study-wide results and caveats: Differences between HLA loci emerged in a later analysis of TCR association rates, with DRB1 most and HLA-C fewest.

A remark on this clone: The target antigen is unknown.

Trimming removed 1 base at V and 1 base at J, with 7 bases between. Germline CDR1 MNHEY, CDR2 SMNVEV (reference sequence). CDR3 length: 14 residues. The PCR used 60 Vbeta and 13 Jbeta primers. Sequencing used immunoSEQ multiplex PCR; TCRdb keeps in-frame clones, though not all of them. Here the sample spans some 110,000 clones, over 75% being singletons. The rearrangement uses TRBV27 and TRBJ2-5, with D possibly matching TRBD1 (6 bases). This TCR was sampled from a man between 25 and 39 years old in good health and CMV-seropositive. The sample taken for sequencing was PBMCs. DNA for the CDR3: TGTGCCAGCAGTTTATTGGACAGCCAAGAGACCCAGTACTTC. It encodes CASSLLDSQETQYF.